A single T cell receptor beta chain is shown here with its context. Libraries were prepared by immunoSEQ multiplex PCR; TCRdb keeps only in-frame clonotypes and omits some of them. Altogether 95,000 to 150,000 clones are present, 65% to 90% being singletons, with the ten largest covering 11%. The V gene end was trimmed by 4 bases and the J gene end by 4 bases; junction bases not matched to a gene: 2. CDR3 length: 13 amino acids. Germline V lookup: CDR1 KGHDR, CDR2 SFDVKD. The data were obtained in a study of blood T cell repertoires in COVID-19. Sequencing used peripheral blood. This TCR derives from a man at least 80 years old with acute or convalescent COVID-19. The chain links TRBV24-1 to TRBJ1-1, with 7 bases fitting TRBD1. CDR3 region: CATSDPGGTEAFF. CDR3 DNA sequence: TGTGCCACCAGTGACCCAGGGGGCACTGAAGCTTTCTTT.